Listed below are T cell receptor beta chains from one sample, sequenced in a study of shared clonotypes between healthy human individuals. Sequenced by immunoSEQ multiplex PCR; TCRdb stores in-frame clones only, minus some. The sample holds some 630,000 clones, around 72% seen once. The sequenced sample was memory CD4+ T cells sorted from blood. These receptor sequences come from a woman aged 25 to 39 in good health. Both conserved end residues are part of each CDR3. The D gene is left open where the match is weak. Clone size is shown for a subset of rows, as once, few, many or a class of expanded clone.

cdr3_nt: TGCGCCAGCAGCCTAAGGGGGGTCGAGGCAGGGACCTACGAGCAGTACTTC
cdr3_aa: CASSLRGVEAGTYEQYF
clone_size: -
j_call: TRBJ2-7
v_call: TRBV5-1
d_call: -

cdr3_nt: TGTGCCAGCAGTCAAAAGGGCTTCTCTGGAAACACCATATATTTT
cdr3_aa: CASSQKGFSGNTIYF
clone_size: -
j_call: TRBJ1-3
v_call: TRBV6-5
d_call: -

cdr3_nt: TGTGCCAGCAGCCCACCGCAATCAGATACGCAGTATTTT
cdr3_aa: CASSPPQSDTQYF
clone_size: -
j_call: TRBJ2-3
v_call: TRBV13
d_call: -

cdr3_nt: TGTGCCAGCAGCTCGACAACAGATACGCAGTATTTT
cdr3_aa: CASSSTTDTQYF
clone_size: -
j_call: TRBJ2-3
v_call: TRBV7-9
d_call: -

cdr3_nt: TGCGCCAGCAGCGGGGGGAGTTACAATGAGCAGTTCTTC
cdr3_aa: CASSGGSYNEQFF
clone_size: -
j_call: TRBJ2-1
v_call: TRBV5-1
d_call: -

cdr3_nt: TGTGCCAGCAGCTTAGGACAGGGGGATGAAAAACTGTTTTTT
cdr3_aa: CASSLGQGDEKLFF
clone_size: once
j_call: TRBJ1-4
v_call: TRBV7-6
d_call: TRBD1

cdr3_nt: TGCGCCAGCAGCTTCGGGGGGAGCACAGATACGCAGTATTTT
cdr3_aa: CASSFGGSTDTQYF
clone_size: -
j_call: TRBJ2-3
v_call: TRBV5-1
d_call: TRBD2

cdr3_nt: TGTGCCAGCAGCATGACAGGGCATAGCAATCAGCCCCAGCATTTT
cdr3_aa: CASSMTGHSNQPQHF
clone_size: -
j_call: TRBJ1-5
v_call: TRBV2
d_call: TRBD1

cdr3_nt: TGTGCCAGCAAAGTAGGGGACACATCTAACTATGGCTACACCTTC
cdr3_aa: CASKVGDTSNYGYTF
clone_size: -
j_call: TRBJ1-2
v_call: TRBV27
d_call: -

cdr3_nt: TGTGCCAGCAGTGGCACCGGGACAGGGGTAGTCTACGAGCAGTACTTC
cdr3_aa: CASSGTGTGVVYEQYF
clone_size: -
j_call: TRBJ2-7
v_call: TRBV2
d_call: TRBD1

cdr3_nt: TGTGCCAGCAGCCACGGGACTAGCGCGGTGGCAGATACGCAGTATTTT
cdr3_aa: CASSHGTSAVADTQYF
clone_size: -
j_call: TRBJ2-3
v_call: TRBV14
d_call: TRBD2

cdr3_nt: TGTGCCAGCAGCTCCTCTAGCGGGAGGTTCGGTGAGACCCAGTACTTC
cdr3_aa: CASSSSSGRFGETQYF
clone_size: many
j_call: TRBJ2-5
v_call: TRBV13
d_call: TRBD2

cdr3_nt: TGTGCCAGCACCCCAACCCGGGACCCCACAGATACGCAGTATTTT
cdr3_aa: CASTPTRDPTDTQYF
clone_size: -
j_call: TRBJ2-3
v_call: TRBV7-3
d_call: -

cdr3_nt: TGTGCCAGTAGAAGGGGGGCGATACCATCCCATCAGCCCCAGCATTTT
cdr3_aa: CASRRGAIPSHQPQHF
clone_size: -
j_call: TRBJ1-5
v_call: TRBV19
d_call: -

cdr3_nt: TGTGCCAGCAGCTTAGATCAAGAGACCCAGTACTTC
cdr3_aa: CASSLDQETQYF
clone_size: -
j_call: TRBJ2-5
v_call: TRBV7-7
d_call: -

cdr3_nt: TGTGCCAGCAGCTTAGTTCCCCTCACCGGGGAGACCCAGTACTTC
cdr3_aa: CASSLVPLTGETQYF
clone_size: -
j_call: TRBJ2-5
v_call: TRBV7-2
d_call: -

cdr3_nt: TGTGCCAGCAGCTTATACTACACAGATACGCAGTATTTT
cdr3_aa: CASSLYYTDTQYF
clone_size: -
j_call: TRBJ2-3
v_call: TRBV11-3
d_call: -

cdr3_nt: TGTGCCTGGAGTGGGGGAGGGGTAGCGGGAGTCTATACGCAGTATTTT
cdr3_aa: CAWSGGGVAGVYTQYF
clone_size: -
j_call: TRBJ2-3
v_call: TRBV30
d_call: TRBD2

cdr3_nt: TGTGCCAGCAGCTCGATACAGGGGAGGACCGCAAAATATAGCAATCAGCCCCAGCATTTT
cdr3_aa: CASSSIQGRTAKYSNQPQHF
clone_size: -
j_call: TRBJ1-5
v_call: TRBV28
d_call: TRBD1

cdr3_nt: TGTGCCAGCAGTTTTCGTGGCGGGAGCAATCAGCCCCAGCATTTT
cdr3_aa: CASSFRGGSNQPQHF
clone_size: -
j_call: TRBJ1-5
v_call: TRBV28
d_call: -

cdr3_nt: TGTGCCAGCAGCCCCCGGGTAGGGGCGTCATCCTACAATGAGCAGTTCTTC
cdr3_aa: CASSPRVGASSYNEQFF
clone_size: once
j_call: TRBJ2-1
v_call: TRBV7-2
d_call: -

cdr3_nt: TGCGCCAGCAGCTCGGTGATGGGGGGAACGCAAGAGACCCAGTACTTC
cdr3_aa: CASSSVMGGTQETQYF
clone_size: few
j_call: TRBJ2-5
v_call: TRBV5-1
d_call: -

cdr3_nt: TGTGCCAGCAGCTTAGATGGGGCAGGGGGCAATGGCTACACCTTC
cdr3_aa: CASSLDGAGGNGYTF
clone_size: -
j_call: TRBJ1-2
v_call: TRBV11-2
d_call: TRBD1

cdr3_nt: TGTGCCAGCAGTGGCCAGGAGACCTACGAGCAGTACTTC
cdr3_aa: CASSGQETYEQYF
clone_size: many
j_call: TRBJ2-7
v_call: TRBV27
d_call: -

cdr3_nt: TGTGCCAGCAGCTTATCCAGGACAGGGGGCATATCCGGGGAGCTGTTTTTT
cdr3_aa: CASSLSRTGGISGELFF
clone_size: -
j_call: TRBJ2-2
v_call: TRBV11-2
d_call: TRBD1

cdr3_nt: TGTGCCAGCAGGTGGACAGGGAACTACGAGCAGTACTTC
cdr3_aa: CASRWTGNYEQYF
clone_size: many
j_call: TRBJ2-7
v_call: TRBV27
d_call: TRBD1